This TCR beta chain is drawn from a study of OX40 agonist ivuxolimab in advanced cancers. This CDR3 is built from 15 residues. Germline V gene sequence: CDR1 SGHTA, CDR2 FQGTGA. Note on this clone: Sequence at one end of the junction differs from germline and may be a read error.

TCRdb keeps only in-frame clones here, not all; method: immunoSEQ multiplex PCR. The repertoire holds some 25,000 clones, roughly 80% seen once, with over 1.1% in the top ten. The sequencing used CD4+ or CD8+ T cells sorted from blood, collected in a trial of the OX40 agonist ivuxolimab. The chain carries TRBV7-3 and TRBJ2-7; maybe TRBD1 (5 bases). The receptor's source is an adult with an advanced solid tumor such as melanoma, head and neck, liver or kidney cancer. The CDR3 bases are TGTGTCAGCAGCATAAGCGCAGGGCGAGGCTACGAGCAGTACTTC. This gives the protein CVSSISAGRGYEQYF. The full variable domain, its missing parts supplied by reference TRBV7-3 and TRBJ2-7, is GAGVSQTPSNKVTEKGKYVELRCDPISGHTALYWYRQSLGQGPEFLIYFQGTGAADDSGLPNDRFFAVRPEGSVSTLKIQRTERGDSAVYLCVSSISAGRGYEQYFGPGTRLTVT.